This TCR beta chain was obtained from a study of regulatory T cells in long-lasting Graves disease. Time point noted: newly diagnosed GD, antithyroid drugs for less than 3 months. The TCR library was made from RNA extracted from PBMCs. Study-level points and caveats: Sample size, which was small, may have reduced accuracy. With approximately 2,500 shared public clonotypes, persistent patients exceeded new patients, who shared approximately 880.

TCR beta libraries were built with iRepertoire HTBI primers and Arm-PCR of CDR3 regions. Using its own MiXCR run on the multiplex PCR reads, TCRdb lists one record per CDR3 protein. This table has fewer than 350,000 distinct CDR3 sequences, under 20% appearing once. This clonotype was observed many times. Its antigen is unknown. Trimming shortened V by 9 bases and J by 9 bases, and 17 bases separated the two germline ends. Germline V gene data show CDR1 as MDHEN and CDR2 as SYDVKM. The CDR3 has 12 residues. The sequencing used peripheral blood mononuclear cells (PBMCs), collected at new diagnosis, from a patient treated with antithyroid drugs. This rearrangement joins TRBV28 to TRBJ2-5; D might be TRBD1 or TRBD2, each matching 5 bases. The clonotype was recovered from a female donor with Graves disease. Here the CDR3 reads CASRSGPRPQYF. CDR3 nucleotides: TGTGCCAGTCGTTCGGGGCCGAGGCCCCAGTACTTC.